This T cell receptor (beta chain) was profiled in a study of T cell responses to AZD1222 COVID-19 vaccine. Study details: Second doses that came at about 4 or about 12 weeks were put together.

Some clones are missing from TCRdb's copy, which holds only in-frame ones; the method was immunoSEQ multiplex PCR. The table shows 100,000 to 150,000 clones, with around 94% occurring only once. The clonotype was recovered from an adult in good health. Sequencing was performed on peripheral blood, taken on day 0 of AZD1222 vaccination.

The CDR3, as DNA: TGCGCCAGCAGTGAAGGCCAAATAGCCGGCAATGAGCAGTTCTTC. It yields the protein CASSEGQIAGNEQFF. The chain joins TRBV10-1 to TRBJ2-1; D gene uncertain. The CDR3 consists of 15 residues. The V gene's germline CDR1 is WNHNN and CDR2 SYGVQD (reference sequence). V lost 3 bases, J lost 6 bases, and 15 bases lay in between.